These 27 T cell receptor beta chains were all obtained from the same sample, sequenced in a study of T cell changes during pregnancy in multiple sclerosis. The method was immunoSEQ multiplex PCR; TCRdb's version includes in-frame clones alone and lacks a portion of them. This table holds about 64,000 clones, approximately 90% found once. The sample consisted of peripheral blood, taken in the second trimester of pregnancy. The receptors here all came from a female donor with multiple sclerosis, enrolled in a pregnancy study.

This clone appeared once. This chain links TRBV6-1 with TRBJ2-3, with D possibly TRBD1 on 6 matching bases. Germline assignment: CDR1 MNHNS and CDR2 SASEGT. Between the trimmed V and J ends, which lost 4 bases and 5 bases, there was a span of 10 bases. The CDR3 is made up of 13 amino acids. The CDR3 spells CASSVTGIDTQYF. The CDR3 DNA reads TGTGCCAGCAGTGTAACAGGGATAGATACGCAGTATTTT.

The rearrangement links TRBV5-4 to TRBJ2-3; perhaps TRBD2 as D (7 bases). Between the trimmed V and J ends, which lost 1 base and 6 bases, there was a span of 12 bases. The CDR3 has 14 residues. Per the germline V gene, CDR1 is SGHNT and CDR2 is YYREEE (reference sequence). Here the CDR3 DNA reads TGTGCCAGCAGCTTGAGAGGGGGGGGCGATACGCAGTATTTT. Protein sequence: CASSLRGGGDTQYF. Combining the CDR3 with reference TRBV5-4 and TRBJ2-3 gives the whole variable domain ETGVTQSPTHLIKTRGQQVTLRCSSQSGHNTVSWYQQALGQGPQFIFQYYREEENGRGNFPPRFSGLQFPNYSSELNVNALELDDSALYLCASSLRGGGDTQYFGPGTRLTVL.

This clone was detected once. In nucleotides, the CDR3 is TGTGCCAGCAGTGAAAGGAGTGCGGTCTCCTACAATGAGCAGTTCTTC. Translating gives CASSERSAVSYNEQFF. The genes are TRBV2 and TRBJ2-1; no reliable D call. The CDR3 loop spans 16 amino acids. In germline, CDR1 is SNHLY, CDR2 FYNNEI. V lost 2 bases to trimming and J lost 0 bases, with 11 bases between them.

The CDR3, as DNA: TGTGCCAGCAGTTTGGTTATCGGACACCCTTATGGCTACACCTTC. Its translation is CASSLVIGHPYGYTF. The chain couples TRBV28 to TRBJ1-2; a weak D match, TRBD1 (5 bases). The CDR3 has 15 amino acids. Trimming took off 3 bases at V and 5 bases at J, with 16 bases between the two ends. The germline V gene has CDR1 MDHEN and CDR2 SYDVKM.

This rearrangement joins TRBV19 to TRBJ1-1, with TRBD1 identical over 7 bases. This CDR3 is 12 amino acids long. The trim removed 4 bases at V and 6 bases at J, leaving 2 bases unmatched. From germline, CDR1 is LNHDA and CDR2 SQIVND (reference sequence). CDR3 in amino acids: CASSTQGAEAFF. In DNA form, the CDR3 reads TGTGCCAGTAGTACCCAGGGGGCTGAAGCTTTCTTT.

In its sample, this clone was seen a few times. This chain joins TRBV10-3 and TRBJ1-1, with 7 bases matching TRBD1. This CDR3 has 15 residues. The germline CDR1 and CDR2 sequences are ENHRY and SYGVKD. With V trimmed by 4 bases and J by 8 bases, 13 bases remained unmatched. CDR3 in amino acids: CAISGTRQGQQEAFF. The CDR3 DNA sequence: TGTGCCATCAGTGGAACACGTCAGGGACAGCAAGAAGCTTTCTTT.

V gene TRBV5-1 combines with J gene TRBJ2-5, with D possibly TRBD2 on 5 matching bases. Germline CDR1 is SGHRS and CDR2 is YFSETQ. CDR3 length: 16 amino acids. V dropped 4 bases and J dropped 0 bases, with 16 bases sitting between them. The CDR3 protein is CASSASRGPYQETQYF. CDR3 in DNA: TGCGCCAGCAGCGCTAGTCGCGGGCCTTACCAAGAGACCCAGTACTTC.

This clone was recorded only once. This chain links TRBV6-5 with TRBJ1-1; TRBD1 is a possible D gene (5 bases). Germline CDR1 is MNHEY and CDR2 is SVGAGI. The CDR3 contains 14 residues. V lost 2 bases and J 3 bases, leaving 10 bases between the germline ends. CDR3: CASSYKGSDTEAFF. CDR3 nucleotides: TGTGCCAGCAGTTACAAGGGGTCGGACACTGAAGCTTTCTTT.

This clone appeared a single time. V and J are TRBV4-1 and TRBJ2-5; D perhaps matches TRBD2 (6 bases). Trimming took off 1 base at V and 5 bases at J, with 17 bases between the two ends. The CDR3 totals 16 residues. The V gene's germline CDR1 is MGHRA and CDR2 YSYEKL. The CDR3 is CASSQAWRAVSETQYF. The CDR3 region has the DNA TGCGCCAGCAGCCAAGCATGGAGGGCGGTATCGGAGACCCAGTACTTC.

In its sample, this clone was seen a few times. The rearrangement links TRBV14 to TRBJ1-1; tentatively, D is TRBD1 (5 bases). The CDR3 totals 13 residues. Trimming pared 5 bases from V and 7 bases from J, leaving 14 bases between. CDR1 is SGHDN, CDR2 FVKESK, per germline. CDR3 region: CASSAGWFDEAFF. CDR3 coding DNA: TGTGCCAGCAGCGCAGGGTGGTTTGATGAAGCTTTCTTT.

This chain joins TRBV4-1 and TRBJ1-2; D might be TRBD1 (5 bases). CDR1 is MGHRA, CDR2 YSYEKL, per germline. V was clipped by 4 bases and J by 7 bases, with 19 bases between them. This CDR3 comprises 15 residues. The CDR3 bases are TGCGCCAGCAGCCTCACGTCCAGGGAAGTTACTGGCTACACCTTC. This gives the protein CASSLTSREVTGYTF.

CDR3 DNA sequence: TGTGCCAGAAGCCCACCCTACCTCCCTGAGGAGAACACCGGGGAGCTGTTTTTT. Protein product: CARSPPYLPEENTGELFF. The chain uses TRBV7-5 and TRBJ2-2; TRBD2 is the table's D call, not checked against the DNA. TRBV7-5 corresponds to a pseudogene. CDR3 length equals 18 residues.

The chain links TRBV19 to TRBJ1-2; D is ambiguous. The length of the CDR3 is 12 residues. Per the germline V gene, CDR1 is LNHDA and CDR2 is SQIVND (reference sequence). CDR3 nucleotides: TGTGCTGCCCGCGAGAGTTTCTATGGCTACACCTTC. It specifies CAARESFYGYTF.

This rearrangement joins TRBV2 to TRBJ1-1; D gene unclear. Trimming took off 7 bases at V and 1 base at J, with 10 bases between the two ends. The CDR3 spans 13 residues. Germline CDR1 reads SNHLY; CDR2 reads FYNNEI. CDR3 loop: CASINRRNTEAFF. The CDR3 nucleotides are TGTGCCAGCATAAACCGGAGGAACACTGAAGCTTTCTTT.

The table lists this clone with a few counts. The chain links TRBV5-5 to TRBJ2-3; D is perhaps TRBD2 (5 bases). The V and J ends lost 6 bases and 4 bases respectively, with 15 bases between them. Germline values: CDR1 SGHKS, CDR2 YYEKEE (reference sequence). The CDR3 loop spans 14 amino acids. The CDR3 region has the DNA TGTGCCAGCATCCAAACTACCGGGGCAGATACGCAGTATTTT. Its protein is CASIQTTGADTQYF.

The V and J genes are TRBV2 and TRBJ1-5; D possibly corresponds to TRBD1 (5 bases). Germline CDR1 is SNHLY and CDR2 is FYNNEI. This CDR3 has 13 amino acids. Trimming cost V 6 bases and J 6 bases, with 12 bases left between them. The CDR3 sequence: CASRGRVTQPQHF. For the CDR3, the DNA is TGTGCCAGCAGGGGGCGAGTGACTCAGCCCCAGCATTTT.

The J gene is TRBJ2-3, the V gene TRBV19; D might be TRBD1 (6 bases). The ends were cut back, 9 bases at V and 4 bases at J, with 17 bases in the middle. The CDR3 has 14 amino acids. Germline V CDR1 and CDR2: LNHDA, SQIVND (reference sequence). CDR3 region: CASSGDVGADTQYF. For the CDR3, the DNA is TGTGCCAGCTCAGGGGACGTCGGCGCAGATACGCAGTATTTT.

This sequence joins TRBV4-1 and TRBJ1-5; a possible D gene is TRBD1 (5 bases). Germline V gene lookup returns CDR1 MGHRA and CDR2 YSYEKL. V gave up 0 bases and J gave up 1 base, with 10 bases separating them. The CDR3 runs 16 residues. CDR3: CASSQDAGSSNQPQHF. Here the CDR3 DNA reads TGCGCCAGCAGCCAAGACGCAGGGTCCAGCAATCAGCCCCAGCATTTT.

The V call is TRBV5-1, the J call TRBJ1-1; D is uncertain. The CDR3 spans 15 residues. Deletions cut 0 bases from V and 4 bases from J, with 13 bases between. The germline V gene has CDR1 SGHRS and CDR2 YFSETQ. The CDR3 coding sequence is TGCGCCAGCAGCTTGGATCCAGTTGGGAGCACTGAAGCTTTCTTT. This translates into CASSLDPVGSTEAFF.

J is TRBJ2-7 and V is TRBV4-1; weak D call: TRBD2 (6 bases). The ends were cut back, 1 base at V and 4 bases at J, with 8 bases in the middle. The CDR3 contains 13 residues. Germline V gene data show CDR1 as MGHRA and CDR2 as YSYEKL. CDR3 sequence reads: CASSQGREYEQYF. CDR3 in DNA: TGCGCCAGCAGCCAAGGCCGGGAGTACGAGCAGTACTTC.

This rearrangement joins TRBV7-9 to TRBJ1-1; the D is unclear. The CDR3 has 14 amino acids. Germline lookup yields CDR1 SEHNR and CDR2 FQNEAQ (reference sequence). The V and J ends lost 4 bases and 4 bases respectively, with 13 bases between them. The CDR3 is CASSSGLGSTEAFF. The CDR3 DNA follows: TGTGCCAGCAGCTCAGGACTGGGGAGCACTGAAGCTTTCTTT. Supplemented by reference TRBV7-9 and TRBJ1-1, the full variable domain reads DTGVSQNPRHKITKRGQNVTFRCDPISEHNRLYWYRQTLGQGPEFLTYFQNEAQLEKSRLLSDRFSAERPKGSFSTLEIQRTEQGDSAMYLCASSSGLGSTEAFFGQGTRLTVV.

The gene calls are TRBV23-1 and TRBJ1-5; TRBD1 agrees at 8 bases. TRBV23-1 is designated an ORF whose function remains uncertain. Unmatched junction bases numbered 13, after V lost 3 bases and J lost 0 bases. CDR3 length equals 19 residues. The CDR3 protein is CASSHPGTGLPHSNQPQHF. DNA of the CDR3: TGCGCCAGCAGTCACCCCGGGACAGGACTACCGCATAGCAATCAGCCCCAGCATTTT.

This chain links TRBV10-1 with TRBJ2-1; D may be TRBD1 (8 bases). The CDR3 extends over 15 amino acids. With 3 bases removed from V and 4 bases from J, the gap between germline ends came to 13 bases. Germline-derived CDR1 and CDR2 are WNHNN and SYGVQD (reference sequence). CDR3 in DNA: TGCGCCAGCAGTGACTACAGGGGGGGGTACAATGAGCAGTTCTTC. This codes for CASSDYRGGYNEQFF.

This clone was recorded a few times. The chain links TRBV19 to TRBJ1-2, with 9 bases that match TRBD1. The CDR3 spans 16 residues. The germline V gene has CDR1 LNHDA and CDR2 SQIVND (reference sequence). The V and J ends lost 3 bases and 3 bases, in that order; junction bases with no gene match: 8. The CDR3: CASSILPTGGHYGYTF. CDR3 DNA sequence: TGTGCCAGTAGTATCCTACCGACAGGGGGTCACTATGGCTACACCTTC.

This clone was observed once. This chain joins TRBV10-3 and TRBJ1-2; D possibly corresponds to TRBD1 (5 bases). With 4 bases removed from V and 1 base from J, the gap between germline ends came to 25 bases. The CDR3 consists of 19 residues. CDR1 is ENHRY, CDR2 SYGVKD, per germline. The CDR3 DNA is TGTGCCATCAGTGGTAGTTTTAGGGCAGGGCCTCTCTATAACTATGGCTACACCTTC. It codes for CAISGSFRAGPLYNYGYTF.

The gene calls are TRBV2 and TRBJ1-6, with a weak D call TRBD1 (5 bases). Germline V CDR1 and CDR2: SNHLY, FYNNEI. CDR3 length: 12 amino acids. V was trimmed by 6 bases and J by 14 bases, leaving 14 bases between them. The CDR3 spells CASSEAGVTLHF. In DNA form, the CDR3 reads TGTGCCAGCAGCGAGGCGGGGGTCACCCTCCACTTT.

This clone was detected once. J is TRBJ2-2 and V is TRBV4-3, with unresolved D. V was pared by 7 bases and J by 2 bases, with 14 bases between. Per germline, CDR1 LGHNA and CDR2 YSLEER. The CDR3 loop spans 15 amino acids. In nucleotides, the CDR3 is TGCGCCAGCAAGAGCCACGACTTTAACACCGGGGAGCTGTTTTTT. It translates to CASKSHDFNTGELFF.